This T cell receptor (beta chain) comes out of a study of CD8 T cells in ankylosing spondylitis. Trimming took 2 bases from V and 7 from J, leaving 9 bases between them. From germline, CDR1 is MNHEY and CDR2 SMNVEV (reference sequence). CDR3 size: 12 residues. In TCRdb, the 5' RACE reads were re-called with MiXCR into one record per CDR3 protein. Of fewer than 250,000 distinct CDR3 sequences listed, about 16% are singletons. Remarks on this clonotype: The target antigen is unknown.

Notes on the study in general: From matched ankylosing spondylitis synovial fluid, disease-linked clones were reportedly recovered at significantly enriched levels. Characteristic, it appeared, of ankylosing spondylitis blood was a TCR beta motif of seven or eight highly homologous variants.

The sample comprised blood, either unsorted or a sorted T cell fraction (not recorded which). The chain combines TRBV27 with TRBJ2-7, with D maybe TRBD1 (6 bases). The source of this sequence is a male donor with ankylosing spondylitis. The DNA for the CDR3 is TGTGCCAGCAGTTTAATTAGGGGGGAGCAGTACTTC. Protein sequence: CASSLIRGEQYF.